The 9 T cell receptor beta chains reported below all come from one sample, sequenced in a study of T cell responses to AZD1222 COVID-19 vaccine. The method was immunoSEQ multiplex PCR; TCRdb's version includes in-frame clones alone and lacks a portion of them. The sample has roughly 130,000 clones; around 94% are singletons. Sequences were derived from peripheral blood, sampled on day 0 of AZD1222 vaccination. These receptors all stem from an adult in good health.

This chain connects TRBV2 to TRBJ2-3; no definite D call. The CDR3 extends over 13 amino acids. Germline lookup yields CDR1 SNHLY and CDR2 FYNNEI. Trimming pared 8 bases from V and 2 bases from J, leaving 11 bases between. The CDR3 protein is CASQWAATDTQYF. The CDR3 bases are TGTGCCAGCCAGTGGGCTGCCACAGATACGCAGTATTTT.

This clone was counted between two and nine times. V and J are TRBV7-3 and TRBJ2-2; D possibly corresponds to TRBD1 (6 bases). V was shortened by 3 bases and J by 1 base, with 9 bases between the two germline ends. The CDR3 is 15 residues long. Per germline, CDR1 SGHTA and CDR2 FQGTGA. This chain's CDR3 is CASSLGHMNTGELFF. The CDR3 region has the DNA TGTGCCAGCAGCTTGGGACATATGAACACCGGGGAGCTGTTTTTT.

In this sample, this clone turned up a few times. J is TRBJ2-2 and V is TRBV24-1, with 7 nucleotides matching TRBD1. J was trimmed by 9 bases and V by 6 bases; bases with no gene match: 3. The CDR3 runs to 12 residues. The germline V gene has CDR1 KGHDR and CDR2 SFDVKD. This chain's CDR3 is CATSRQGRELFF. The CDR3 nucleotides are TGTGCCACCAGTCGACAGGGTAGGGAGCTGTTTTTT.

This chain links TRBV5-1 with TRBJ2-3, with 12 nucleotides matching TRBD2. After removal of 4 bases from V and 1 base from J, the junction contained 7 bases not matched to a gene. Germline lookup yields CDR1 SGHRS and CDR2 YFSETQ. The CDR3 extends over 17 amino acids. For the CDR3, the DNA is TGCGCCAGCAGCGGCTGGACTAGCGGGGCTGGCACAGATACGCAGTATTTT. Protein sequence: CASSGWTSGAGTDTQYF. Combining the CDR3 with reference TRBV5-1 and TRBJ2-3 gives the whole variable domain KAGVTQTPRYLIKTRGQQVTLSCSPISGHRSVSWYQQTPGQGLQFLFEYFSETQRNKGNFPGRFSGRQFSNSRSEMNVSTLELGDSALYLCASSGWTSGAGTDTQYFGPGTRLTVL.

The V call is TRBV9, the J call TRBJ1-2; D is ambiguous. This CDR3 region has 13 residues. V was pared by 1 base and J by 6 bases, with 10 bases between. Germline CDR1 reads SGDLS; CDR2 reads YYNGEE. CDR3 sequence: CASSVHLKDGYTF. As DNA, the CDR3 is TGTGCCAGCAGCGTACATCTGAAAGATGGCTACACCTTC.

The rearrangement joins TRBV9 to TRBJ2-1; D remains unclear. Germline CDR1 SGDLS, CDR2 YYNGEE. V lost 1 base, J lost 5 bases, and 7 bases lay in between. The CDR3 covers 13 residues. Here the CDR3 reads CASSVSPDNEQFF. The CDR3, as DNA: TGTGCCAGCAGCGTATCCCCCGACAATGAGCAGTTCTTC.

V gene TRBV6-6 combines with J gene TRBJ1-2; TRBD1 is a possible D gene (5 bases). The germline CDR1 and CDR2 sequences are MNHNY and SVGAGI (reference sequence). V was clipped by 5 bases and J by 6 bases, with 10 bases between them. This CDR3 is 12 amino acids long. The DNA of the CDR3 is TGTGCCAGCAGTGGGGGGACGGATGGCTACACCTTC. It translates to CASSGGTDGYTF.

The CDR3 region is CASSSDWSSYNEQFF. Written as DNA, the CDR3 is TGTGCCAGCAGTTCGGACTGGAGCTCCTACAATGAGCAGTTCTTC. The V gene is TRBV6-5, the J gene TRBJ2-1; TRBD2 might be the D (5 bases). This CDR3 has 15 amino acids. The germline V and J ends were trimmed by 4 bases and 0 bases, with 10 bases remaining between them. CDR1 MNHEY and CDR2 SVGAGI come from the germline V gene.

The gene calls are TRBV6-5 and TRBJ2-1, with TRBD1 matching over 10 bases. The CDR3 is made up of 15 amino acids. V shed 7 bases and J 9 bases; nucleotides not matched to a gene: 12. The germline V gene has CDR1 MNHEY and CDR2 SVGAGI. CDR3 residues: CASIPAGQGGSEQFF. CDR3 DNA: TGTGCCAGCATCCCGGCCGGACAGGGGGGCAGTGAGCAGTTCTTC.